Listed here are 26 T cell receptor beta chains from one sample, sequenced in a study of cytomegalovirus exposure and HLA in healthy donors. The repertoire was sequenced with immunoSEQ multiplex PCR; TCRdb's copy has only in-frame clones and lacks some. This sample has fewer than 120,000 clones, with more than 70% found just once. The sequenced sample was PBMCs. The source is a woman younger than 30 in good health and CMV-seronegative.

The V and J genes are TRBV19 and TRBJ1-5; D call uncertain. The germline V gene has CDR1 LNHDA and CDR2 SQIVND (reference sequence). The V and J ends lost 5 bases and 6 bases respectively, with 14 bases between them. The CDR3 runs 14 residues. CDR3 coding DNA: TGTGCCAGTAGTCCCCGCAGCGGAGGTCAGCCCCAGCATTTT. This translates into CASSPRSGGQPQHF.

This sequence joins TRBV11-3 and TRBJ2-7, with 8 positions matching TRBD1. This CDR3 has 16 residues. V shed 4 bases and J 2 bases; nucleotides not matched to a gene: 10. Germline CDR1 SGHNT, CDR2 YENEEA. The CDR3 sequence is CASSSTGTGGTYEQYF. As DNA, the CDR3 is TGTGCCAGCAGCTCCACCGGGACAGGAGGGACCTACGAGCAGTACTTC.

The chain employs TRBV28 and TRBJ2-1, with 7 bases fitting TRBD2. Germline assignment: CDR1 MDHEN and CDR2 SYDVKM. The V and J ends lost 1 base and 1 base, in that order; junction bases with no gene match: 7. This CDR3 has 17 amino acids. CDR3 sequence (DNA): TGTGCCAGCAGTTTATTTCCGCGGGGAGGGTCCTACAATGAGCAGTTCTTC. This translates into CASSLFPRGGSYNEQFF.

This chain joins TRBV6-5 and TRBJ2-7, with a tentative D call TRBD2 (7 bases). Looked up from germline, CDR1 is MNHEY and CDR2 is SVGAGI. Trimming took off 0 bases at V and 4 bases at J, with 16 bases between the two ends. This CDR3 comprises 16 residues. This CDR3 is CASSYSSGGRLYEQYF. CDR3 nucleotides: TGTGCCAGCAGTTACTCGTCCGGGGGGCGCCTTTACGAGCAGTACTTC.

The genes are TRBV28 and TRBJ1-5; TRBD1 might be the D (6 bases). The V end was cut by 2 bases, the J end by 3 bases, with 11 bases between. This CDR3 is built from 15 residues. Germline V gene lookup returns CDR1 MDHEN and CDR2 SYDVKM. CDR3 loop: CASSLRHRVNQPQHF. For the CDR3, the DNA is TGTGCCAGCAGTTTAAGGCACAGGGTCAATCAGCCCCAGCATTTT.

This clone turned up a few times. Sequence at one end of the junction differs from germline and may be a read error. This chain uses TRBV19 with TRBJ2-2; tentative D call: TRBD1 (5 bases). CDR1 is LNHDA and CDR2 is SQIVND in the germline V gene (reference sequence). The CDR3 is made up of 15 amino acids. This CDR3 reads CASSLEQDHTGELFF. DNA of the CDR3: TGTGCCAGTAGTTTAGAACAGGATCACACCGGGGAGCTGTTTTTT.

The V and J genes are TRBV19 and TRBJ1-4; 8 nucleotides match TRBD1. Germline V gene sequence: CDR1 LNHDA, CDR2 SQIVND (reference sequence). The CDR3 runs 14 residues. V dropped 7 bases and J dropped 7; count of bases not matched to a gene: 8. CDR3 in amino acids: CASTRGTGGEKLFF. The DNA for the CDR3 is TGTGCCAGTACCCGGGGGACAGGAGGTGAAAAACTGTTTTTT.

CDR3 residues: CASRQPGQQYGYTF. The CDR3 DNA reads as TGTGCCAGCAGGCAACCGGGACAGCAGTATGGCTACACCTTC. This chain uses TRBV28 with TRBJ1-2, with TRBD1 identical over 7 bases. The length of the CDR3 is 14 residues. The germline CDR1 and CDR2 sequences are MDHEN and SYDVKM. Trimming took 6 bases from V and 5 from J; bases not matched to a gene: 9.

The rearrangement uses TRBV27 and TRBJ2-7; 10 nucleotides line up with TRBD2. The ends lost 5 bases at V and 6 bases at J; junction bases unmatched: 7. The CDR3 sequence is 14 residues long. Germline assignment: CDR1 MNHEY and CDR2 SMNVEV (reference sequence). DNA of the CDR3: TGTGCCAGCAGTCCGGGACTAGCGTCAGGCGAGCAGTACTTC. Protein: CASSPGLASGEQYF.

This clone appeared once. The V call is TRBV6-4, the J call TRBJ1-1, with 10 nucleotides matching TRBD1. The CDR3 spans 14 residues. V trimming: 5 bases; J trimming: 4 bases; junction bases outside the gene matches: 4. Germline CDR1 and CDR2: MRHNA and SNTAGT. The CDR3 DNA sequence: TGTGCCAGCAGTACGGGGACAGGGGCCACTGAAGCTTTCTTT. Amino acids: CASSTGTGATEAFF.

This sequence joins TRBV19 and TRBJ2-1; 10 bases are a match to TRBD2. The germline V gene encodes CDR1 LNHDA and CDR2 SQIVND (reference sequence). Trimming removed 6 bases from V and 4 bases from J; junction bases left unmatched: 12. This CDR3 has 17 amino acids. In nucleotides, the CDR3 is TGTGCCAGTAGCATCTCGCTAGCGGGAGTCGCTTACAATGAGCAGTTCTTC. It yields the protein CASSISLAGVAYNEQFF.

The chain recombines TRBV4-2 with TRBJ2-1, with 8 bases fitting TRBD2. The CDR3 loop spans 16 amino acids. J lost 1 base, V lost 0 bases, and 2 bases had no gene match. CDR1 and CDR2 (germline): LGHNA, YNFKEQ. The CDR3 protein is CASSQDSGISYNEQFF. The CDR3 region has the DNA TGTGCCAGCAGCCAAGATAGCGGGATATCCTACAATGAGCAGTTCTTC.

This CDR3 reads CASSKLNGPEGEQYF. CDR3 DNA sequence: TGTGCCAGCAGCAAACTGAACGGACCTGAGGGCGAGCAGTACTTC. J is TRBJ2-7 and V is TRBV21-1; the table's TRBD2 call for D was not verified on the DNA. TRBV21-1 is listed as a pseudogene. This CDR3 spans 15 amino acids.

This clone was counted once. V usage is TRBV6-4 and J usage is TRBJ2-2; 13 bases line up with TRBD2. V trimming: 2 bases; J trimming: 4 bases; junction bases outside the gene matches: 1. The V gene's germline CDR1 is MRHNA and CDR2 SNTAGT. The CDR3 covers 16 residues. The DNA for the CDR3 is TGTGCCAGCAGTGACGGACTAGCGGGAGTCACCGGGGAGCTGTTTTTT. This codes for CASSDGLAGVTGELFF.

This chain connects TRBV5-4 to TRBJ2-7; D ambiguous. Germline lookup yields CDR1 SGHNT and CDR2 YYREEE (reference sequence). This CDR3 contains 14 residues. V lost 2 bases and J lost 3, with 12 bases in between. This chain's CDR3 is CASSFRGEVYEQYF. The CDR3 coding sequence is TGTGCCAGCAGCTTCCGCGGAGAGGTCTACGAGCAGTACTTC.

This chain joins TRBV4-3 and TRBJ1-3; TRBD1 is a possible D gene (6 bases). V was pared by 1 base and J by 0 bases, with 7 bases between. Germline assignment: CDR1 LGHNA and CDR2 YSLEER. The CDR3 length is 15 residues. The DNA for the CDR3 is TGCGCCAGCAGCCAAGGGACAGACTCTGGAAACACCATATATTTT. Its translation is CASSQGTDSGNTIYF.

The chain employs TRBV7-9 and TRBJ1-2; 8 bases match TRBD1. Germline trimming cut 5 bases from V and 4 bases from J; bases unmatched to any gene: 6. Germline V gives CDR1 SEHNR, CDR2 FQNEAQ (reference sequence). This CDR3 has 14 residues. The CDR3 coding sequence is TGTGCCAGCAGCCCCCCACAGGGGGGCTATGGCTACACCTTC. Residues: CASSPPQGGYGYTF.

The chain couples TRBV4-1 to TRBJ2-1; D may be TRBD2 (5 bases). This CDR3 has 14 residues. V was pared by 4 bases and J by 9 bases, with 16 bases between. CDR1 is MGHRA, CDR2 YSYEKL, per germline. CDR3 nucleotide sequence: TGCGCCAGCAGCCGACCCAACCCTAGCATTGAGCAGTTCTTC. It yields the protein CASSRPNPSIEQFF.

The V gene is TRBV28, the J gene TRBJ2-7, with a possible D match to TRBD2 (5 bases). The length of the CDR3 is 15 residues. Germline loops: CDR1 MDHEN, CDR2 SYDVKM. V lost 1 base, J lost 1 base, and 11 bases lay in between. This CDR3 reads CASSLFRGDSYEQYF. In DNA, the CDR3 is TGTGCCAGCAGTTTATTTCGGGGAGATTCCTACGAGCAGTACTTC.

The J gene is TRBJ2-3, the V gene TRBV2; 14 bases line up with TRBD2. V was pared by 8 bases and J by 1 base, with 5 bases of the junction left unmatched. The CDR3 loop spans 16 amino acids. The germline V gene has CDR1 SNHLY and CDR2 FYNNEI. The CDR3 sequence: CASGRGLAGGTDTQYF. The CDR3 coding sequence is TGTGCCAGCGGTAGGGGACTAGCGGGAGGCACAGATACGCAGTATTTT.

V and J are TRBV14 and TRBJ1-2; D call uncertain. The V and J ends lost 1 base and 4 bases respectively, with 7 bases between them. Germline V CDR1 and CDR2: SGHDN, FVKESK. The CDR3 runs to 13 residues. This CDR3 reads CASSQVEVYGYTF. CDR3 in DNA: TGTGCCAGCAGCCAAGTCGAGGTCTATGGCTACACCTTC.

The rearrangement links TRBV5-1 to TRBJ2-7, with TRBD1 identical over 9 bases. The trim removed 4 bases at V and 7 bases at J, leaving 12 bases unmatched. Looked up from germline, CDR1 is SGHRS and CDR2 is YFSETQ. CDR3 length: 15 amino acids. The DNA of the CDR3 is TGCGCCAGCAGCCGGGGGACAGGGAGCGATAGTGAGCAGTACTTC. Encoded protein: CASSRGTGSDSEQYF.

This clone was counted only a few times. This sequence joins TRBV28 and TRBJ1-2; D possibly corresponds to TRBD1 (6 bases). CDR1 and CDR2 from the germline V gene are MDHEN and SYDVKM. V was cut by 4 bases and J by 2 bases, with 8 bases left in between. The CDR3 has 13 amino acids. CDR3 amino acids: CASSSGQNYGYTF. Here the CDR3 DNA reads TGTGCCAGCAGTTCCGGACAGAACTATGGCTACACCTTC.

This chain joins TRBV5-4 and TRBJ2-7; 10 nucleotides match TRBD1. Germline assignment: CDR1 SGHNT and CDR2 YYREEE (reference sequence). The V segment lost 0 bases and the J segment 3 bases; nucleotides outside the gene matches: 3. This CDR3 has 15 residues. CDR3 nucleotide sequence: TGTGCCAGCAGCTTGGTCGGACAGGGGGACTACGAGCAGTACTTC. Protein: CASSLVGQGDYEQYF.

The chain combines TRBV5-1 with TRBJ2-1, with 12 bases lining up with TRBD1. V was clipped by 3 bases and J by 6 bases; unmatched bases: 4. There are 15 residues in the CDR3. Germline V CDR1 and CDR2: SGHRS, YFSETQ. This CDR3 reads CASSSGTGGINEQFF. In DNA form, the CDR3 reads TGCGCCAGCAGCTCCGGGACAGGGGGCATCAATGAGCAGTTCTTC.

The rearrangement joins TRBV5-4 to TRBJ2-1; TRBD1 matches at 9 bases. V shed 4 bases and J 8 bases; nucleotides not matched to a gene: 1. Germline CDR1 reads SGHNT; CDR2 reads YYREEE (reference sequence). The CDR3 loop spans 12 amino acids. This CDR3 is CASSRDRDEQFF. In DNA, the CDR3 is TGTGCCAGCAGCCGGGACAGGGATGAGCAGTTCTTC. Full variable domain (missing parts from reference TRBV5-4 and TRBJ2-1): ETGVTQSPTHLIKTRGQQVTLRCSSQSGHNTVSWYQQALGQGPQFIFQYYREEENGRGNFPPRFSGLQFPNYSSELNVNALELDDSALYLCASSRDRDEQFFGPGTRLTVL.